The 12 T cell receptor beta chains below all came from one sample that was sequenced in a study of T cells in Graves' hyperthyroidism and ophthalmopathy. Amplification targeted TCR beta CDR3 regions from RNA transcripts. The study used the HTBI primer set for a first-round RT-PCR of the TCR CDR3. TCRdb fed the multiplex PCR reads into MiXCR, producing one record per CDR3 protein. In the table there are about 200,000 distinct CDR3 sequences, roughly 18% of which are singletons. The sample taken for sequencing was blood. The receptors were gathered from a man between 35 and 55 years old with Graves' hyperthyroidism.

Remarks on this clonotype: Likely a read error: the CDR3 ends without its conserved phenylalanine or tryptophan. The CDR3 region has the DNA TGCGCCAGCAGCTCCACTCCGGGACAGGCGTACAATGAGCAGTTCCTC. Its protein is CASSSTPGQAYNEQFL. The chain uses TRBV5-1 and TRBJ2-1; TRBD1 agrees at 8 bases. Per germline, CDR1 SGHRS and CDR2 YFSETQ. This CDR3 comprises 16 residues. Unmatched junction bases numbered 9, after V lost 3 bases and J lost 4 bases.

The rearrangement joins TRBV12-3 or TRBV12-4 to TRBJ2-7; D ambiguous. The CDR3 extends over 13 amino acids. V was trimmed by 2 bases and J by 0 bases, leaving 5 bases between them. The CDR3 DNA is TGTGCCAGCAGTTTAAGTCACTCCTACGAGCAGTACTTC. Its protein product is CASSLSHSYEQYF.

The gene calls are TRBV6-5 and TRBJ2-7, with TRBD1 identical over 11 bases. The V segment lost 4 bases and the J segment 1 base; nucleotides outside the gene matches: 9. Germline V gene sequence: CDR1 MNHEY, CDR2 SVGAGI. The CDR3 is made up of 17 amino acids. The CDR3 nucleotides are TGTGCCAGCAGTTCACCCGGGACAGGGGGAGGGTCCTACGAGCAGTACTTC. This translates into CASSSPGTGGGSYEQYF.

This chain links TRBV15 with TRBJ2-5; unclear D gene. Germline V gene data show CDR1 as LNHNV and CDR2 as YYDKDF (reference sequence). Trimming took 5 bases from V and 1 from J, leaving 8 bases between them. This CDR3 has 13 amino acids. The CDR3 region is CATSPRRQETQYF. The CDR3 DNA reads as TGTGCCACCAGCCCCAGGCGCCAAGAGACCCAGTACTTC.

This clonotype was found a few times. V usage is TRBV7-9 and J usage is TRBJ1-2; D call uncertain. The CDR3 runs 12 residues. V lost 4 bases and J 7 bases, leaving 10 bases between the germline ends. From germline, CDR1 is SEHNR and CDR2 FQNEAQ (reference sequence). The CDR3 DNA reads TGTGCCAGCAGCTCGGAAAGCGGTGGCTACACCTTC. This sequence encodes CASSSESGGYTF.

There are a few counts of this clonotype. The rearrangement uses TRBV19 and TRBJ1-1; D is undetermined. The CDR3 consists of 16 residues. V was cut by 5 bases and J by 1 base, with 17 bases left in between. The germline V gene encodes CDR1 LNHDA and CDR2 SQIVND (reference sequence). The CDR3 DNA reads TGTGCCAGTAGTCCCCGCGCAGCTTTTGCGAACACTGAAGCTTTCTTT. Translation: CASSPRAAFANTEAFF. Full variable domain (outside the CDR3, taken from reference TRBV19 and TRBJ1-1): DGGITQSPKYLFRKEGQNVTLSCEQNLNHDAMYWYRQDPGQGLRLIYYSQIVNDFQKGDIAEGYSVSREKKESFPLTVTSAQKNPTAFYLCASSPRAAFANTEAFFGQGTRLTVV.

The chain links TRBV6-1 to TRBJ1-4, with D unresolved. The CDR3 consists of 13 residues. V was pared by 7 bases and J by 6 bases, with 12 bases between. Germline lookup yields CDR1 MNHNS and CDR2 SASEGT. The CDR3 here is CASTQTRDEKLFF. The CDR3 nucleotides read TGTGCCAGCACCCAGACCAGAGATGAAAAACTGTTTTTT.

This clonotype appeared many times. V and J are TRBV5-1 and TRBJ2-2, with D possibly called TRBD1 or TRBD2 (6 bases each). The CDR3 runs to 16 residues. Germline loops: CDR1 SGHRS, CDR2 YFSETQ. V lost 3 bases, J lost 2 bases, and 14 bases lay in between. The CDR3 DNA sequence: TGCGCCAGCAGCTCTCGGGGGACACGCAACACCGGGGAGCTGTTTTTT. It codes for CASSSRGTRNTGELFF. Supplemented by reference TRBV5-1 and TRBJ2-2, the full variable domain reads KAGVTQTPRYLIKTRGQQVTLSCSPISGHRSVSWYQQTPGQGLQFLFEYFSETQRNKGNFPGRFSGRQFSNSRSEMNVSTLELGDSALYLCASSSRGTRNTGELFFGEGSRLTVL.

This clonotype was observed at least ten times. The CDR3 loop is CASSKARQSGNTIYF. Written as DNA, the CDR3 is TGTGCCAGCAGCAAGGCCCGACAGTCTGGAAACACCATATATTTT. The chain is built from TRBV7-9 and TRBJ1-3; perhaps TRBD1 as D (5 bases). CDR1 and CDR2 from the germline V gene are SEHNR and FQNEAQ (reference sequence). Trimming took 5 bases from V and 1 from J, leaving 12 bases between them. The CDR3 contains 15 residues.

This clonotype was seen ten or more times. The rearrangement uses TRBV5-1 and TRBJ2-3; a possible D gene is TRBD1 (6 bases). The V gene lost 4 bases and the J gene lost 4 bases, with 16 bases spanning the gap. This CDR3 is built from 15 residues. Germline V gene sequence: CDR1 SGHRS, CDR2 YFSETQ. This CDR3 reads CASSTQPEGADTQYF. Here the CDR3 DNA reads TGCGCCAGCAGCACCCAACCAGAGGGGGCAGATACGCAGTATTTT.

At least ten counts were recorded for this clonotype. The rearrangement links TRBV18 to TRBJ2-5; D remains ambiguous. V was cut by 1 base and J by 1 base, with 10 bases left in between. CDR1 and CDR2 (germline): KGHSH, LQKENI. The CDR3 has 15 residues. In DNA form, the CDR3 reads TGTGCCAGCTCACCACAGATGGGTCCCCAAGAGACCCAGTACTTC. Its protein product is CASSPQMGPQETQYF. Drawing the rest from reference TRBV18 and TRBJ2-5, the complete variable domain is NAGVMQNPRHLVRRRGQEARLRCSPMKGHSHVYWYRQLPEEGLKFMVYLQKENIIDESGMPKERFSAEFPKEGPSILRIQQVVRGDSAAYFCASSPQMGPQETQYFGPGTRLLVL.

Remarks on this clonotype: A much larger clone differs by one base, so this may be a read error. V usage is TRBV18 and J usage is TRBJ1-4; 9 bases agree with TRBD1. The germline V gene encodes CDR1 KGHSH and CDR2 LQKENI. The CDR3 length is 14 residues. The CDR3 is CASSRDRAGERLFF. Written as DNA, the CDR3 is TGTGCCAGCTCACGGGACAGGGCCGGCGAAAGACTGTTTTTT.